A single sample is the source of the 2 T cell receptor beta chains below, sequenced in a study of OX40 agonist ivuxolimab in advanced cancers. Method: immunoSEQ multiplex PCR; TCRdb's copy keeps in-frame clones and lacks some. The sample has approximately 69,000 clones, around 84% seen once. The specimen comprised CD4+ or CD8+ T cells sorted from blood, sampled in a trial of the OX40 agonist ivuxolimab. These receptors originate from an adult with an advanced solid tumor such as melanoma, head and neck, liver or kidney cancer.

This sequence joins TRBV5-5 and TRBJ2-6, with 7 bases matching TRBD1. Looked up from germline, CDR1 is SGHKS and CDR2 is YYEKEE (reference sequence). J lost 1 base, V lost 5 bases, and 3 bases had no gene match. The CDR3 consists of 15 residues. The CDR3 region has the DNA TGTGCCAGCAGTCAGACAGGGTCTGGGGCCAACGTCCTGACTTTC. As protein: CASSQTGSGANVLTF.

The table lists this clone with a few counts. This sequence joins TRBV19 and TRBJ2-2; tentatively, D is TRBD2 (6 bases). The CDR3 runs 15 residues. V was clipped by 3 bases and J by 0 bases, with 8 bases between them. Germline-derived CDR1 and CDR2 are LNHDA and SQIVND (reference sequence). CDR3 loop: CASSILAANTGELFF. The CDR3 nucleotides are TGTGCCAGTAGTATTTTAGCGGCGAACACCGGGGAGCTGTTTTTT.